A single sample is the source of the 15 T cell receptor beta chains below, sequenced in a study of blood T cell repertoires in COVID-19. The data were produced by immunoSEQ multiplex PCR, yet TCRdb's version contains in-frame clones alone and is incomplete. The table has roughly 63,000 clones, 88% seen once. The specimen was peripheral blood. The receptor source for this set is a woman aged 45-65 years with active or convalescent COVID-19.

The rearrangement links TRBV5-1 to TRBJ1-2; TRBD1 matches at 9 bases. Germline V gene lookup returns CDR1 SGHRS and CDR2 YFSETQ. The CDR3 spans 13 residues. Germline trimming cut 4 bases from V and 4 bases from J; bases unmatched to any gene: 2. The CDR3 loop reads CASSMDRGYGYTF. CDR3 DNA: TGCGCCAGCAGCATGGACAGGGGCTATGGCTACACCTTC.

The chain employs TRBV19 and TRBJ1-2; D remains ambiguous. The CDR3 loop spans 14 amino acids. The germline V gene has CDR1 LNHDA and CDR2 SQIVND (reference sequence). The V end was cut by 1 base, the J end by 7 bases, with 13 bases between. CDR3 nucleotide sequence: TGTGCCAGTAGTATAGGGGAATGGAGCGGTGGCTACACCTTC. Its protein is CASSIGEWSGGYTF.

As concerns this clone: A junction end diverges from the germline sequence, so it may reflect a read error. The CDR3 region has the DNA TGTGCCACCACCCCCTCTCGGGCCAACGTCCTGACTTTC. This encodes CATTPSRANVLTF. The chain carries TRBV24-1 and TRBJ2-6; no reliable D call. The CDR3 is 13 residues long. From germline, CDR1 is KGHDR and CDR2 SFDVKD.

The genes are TRBV7-3 and TRBJ2-7, with a possible D match to TRBD2 (5 bases). This CDR3 has 14 amino acids. The germline V and J ends were trimmed by 1 base and 0 bases, with 7 bases remaining between them. Germline CDR1 reads SGHTA; CDR2 reads FQGTGA. CDR3 bases: TGTGCCAGCAGCTTAAAGGGAGTCTCCTACGAGCAGTACTTC. This gives the protein CASSLKGVSYEQYF.

The chain carries TRBV15 and TRBJ2-7; weak D call: TRBD1 (5 bases). V lost 1 base to trimming and J lost 4 bases, with 14 bases between them. CDR3 length equals 15 residues. Germline CDR1 and CDR2: LNHNV and YYDKDF (reference sequence). The CDR3 DNA reads as TGTGCCACCAGCAGAGCGGCAGACAGCATATACGAGCAGTACTTC. This encodes CATSRAADSIYEQYF.

The chain has TRBV7-9 and TRBJ2-7, with unresolved D. This CDR3 is 14 amino acids long. The germline V gene encodes CDR1 SEHNR and CDR2 FQNEAQ (reference sequence). Deletions cut 4 bases from V and 0 bases from J, with 10 bases between. CDR3 sequence (DNA): TGTGCCAGCAGCTCAAGGCTAGTCTCCTACGAGCAGTACTTC. Its protein is CASSSRLVSYEQYF.

The chain couples TRBV2 to TRBJ2-7; D call uncertain. This CDR3 comprises 11 residues. The germline V gene has CDR1 SNHLY and CDR2 FYNNEI. The germline V and J ends were trimmed by 5 bases and 3 bases, with 5 bases remaining between them. The CDR3 here is CASSLLYEQYF. The CDR3, as DNA: TGTGCCAGCAGTTTACTCTACGAGCAGTACTTC.

In this sample, this clone turned up once. J is TRBJ2-2 and V is TRBV30, with 9 nucleotides matching TRBD2. J gave up 1 base and V 3 bases, and 3 bases lay outside the gene matches. The germline V gene encodes CDR1 GTSNPN and CDR2 SVGIG (reference sequence). The CDR3 is 15 residues long. CDR3 sequence (DNA): TGTGCCTGGAGGGGTAGCGGGAGGAACACCGGGGAGCTGTTTTTT. It translates to CAWRGSGRNTGELFF.

This clone has just a few counts. The chain is built from TRBV9 and TRBJ2-2, with D possibly TRBD1 on 5 matching bases. This CDR3 spans 16 amino acids. Germline lookup yields CDR1 SGDLS and CDR2 YYNGEE. V lost 1 base, J lost 2 bases, and 12 bases lay in between. The DNA for the CDR3 is TGTGCCAGCAGCGTAAGGCAGGGCCCTAACACCGGGGAGCTGTTTTTT. It translates to CASSVRQGPNTGELFF.

The rearrangement links TRBV9 to TRBJ2-3, with D unresolved. This CDR3 contains 14 residues. Germline V CDR1 and CDR2: SGDLS, YYNGEE. V gave up 3 bases and J gave up 6 bases, with 14 bases separating them. The CDR3 bases are TGTGCCAGCAGCGCCAGACCTAGTACGGATACGCAGTATTTT. Amino acids: CASSARPSTDTQYF.

The V call is TRBV19, the J call TRBJ2-7, with TRBD2 matching over 10 bases. Germline-derived CDR1 and CDR2 are LNHDA and SQIVND (reference sequence). V was pared by 9 bases and J by 5 bases, with 10 bases of the junction left unmatched. CDR3 length: 14 amino acids. The CDR3, as DNA: TGTGCCAGAAACCCTGAAGGGACTAGCGACGAGCAGTACTTC. As protein: CARNPEGTSDEQYF.

V usage is TRBV9 and J usage is TRBJ2-5, with 11 bases aligning to TRBD2. V gave up 0 bases and J gave up 1 base; unmatched junction bases: 5. The CDR3 contains 17 residues. The germline V gene encodes CDR1 SGDLS and CDR2 YYNGEE. CDR3 nucleotides: TGTGCCAGCAGCGTAGGCGGACTAGCGGGCCTCCAAGAGACCCAGTACTTC. It yields the protein CASSVGGLAGLQETQYF.

The DNA of the CDR3 is TGCAGCGTTGGGCGACAGGGCGGACCCTACGAGCAGTACTTC. This codes for CSVGRQGGPYEQYF. J is TRBJ2-7 and V is TRBV29-1, with 7 positions matching TRBD1. V shed 4 bases and J 2 bases; nucleotides not matched to a gene: 8. Looked up from germline, CDR1 is SQVTM and CDR2 is ANQGSEA. This CDR3 contains 14 residues.

The chain has TRBV4-2 and TRBJ2-7; 9 bases fit TRBD2. The CDR3 totals 14 residues. Looked up from germline, CDR1 is LGHNA and CDR2 is YNFKEQ. Unmatched junction bases numbered 6, after V lost 5 bases and J lost 4 bases. The CDR3 loop is CASSALAGRYEQYF. CDR3 DNA: TGTGCCAGCAGCGCTCTAGCGGGAAGGTACGAGCAGTACTTC.

CDR3 sequence: CASSPDTGNEQFF. The CDR3 nucleotides read TGTGCCAGCAGTCCGGACACGGGCAATGAGCAGTTCTTC. The chain carries TRBV27 and TRBJ2-1; possible D gene TRBD1, 5 bases. Trimming stripped 5 bases from V and 6 bases from J, with 11 bases between. This CDR3 has 13 residues. Germline V gene lookup returns CDR1 MNHEY and CDR2 SMNVEV (reference sequence).